This T cell receptor beta chain was recovered during a study of vaccination effects on CD4 cells after COVID-19. About the research overall: Both early and late time points after vaccination provided samples from three convalescent patients.

The ViraFEST assay expanded antigen-specific CD4+ T cells with viral peptide pools before sequencing. Isolation of CD4+ T cells took place after about ten days of culture. Between March and December 2020, the person had a SARS-CoV-2 infection that PCR confirmed. The cohort was immunized with two doses of either the BNT162b2 or mRNA-1273 vaccine. Half the medium was swapped for IL-2 medium on days 3 and 7. As to this clone: Antigen unknown.

Measured with immunoSEQ multiplex PCR; TCRdb has only the in-frame clones, and not every one. The table shows about 14,000 clones, with around 79% occurring only once. The CDR3 loop spans 15 amino acids. CDR1 and CDR2 from the germline V gene are SGHRS and YFSETQ. The V end was cut by 5 bases, the J end by 0 bases, with 12 bases between. This clonotype originated in a human donor who had a prior SARS-CoV-2 infection. V gene TRBV5-1 combines with J gene TRBJ2-1, with D hard to call. Sample: CD4+ T cells from PBMCs cultured with HCoV-NL63 spike peptides, taken after COVID-19 vaccination. DNA for the CDR3: TGCGCCAGCAGTCCCGTGCTTGGCTCCTACAATGAGCAGTTCTTC. Its protein product is CASSPVLGSYNEQFF.